Detailed here is one T cell receptor beta chain. Its specific antigen is unknown. Qualities for individual bases were not recorded, and no much larger clone is one base off. The data were taken from a study of response to subunit inactivated influenza vaccine (dated by TCRdb to 2017 to 2018). Broadly, across the study: Deep quantitative T cell receptor repertoire profiling was used in the study to track responses to a trivalent subunit inactivated influenza vaccine.

The method behind the library was RT-PCR. Reads for this sample came from an Illumina HiSeq 2500. TCRdb redid the processing of the public reads, applying fastp at Q25 and MiXCR, and retained in-frame beta chains. CDR3 protein sequences are deduplicated, and each keeps its most common genes and DNA. The sample contains about 580,000 distinct CDR3 sequences, about 14% of them found a single time. The ten biggest clones cover 11% of the sample. V is pared back by 7 bases and J by 4 bases, with 14 bases lying between the germline termini. Inclusive of the bounding cysteine and phenylalanine, the CDR3 is 13 residues long. Only the CDR3 DNA is retained, 39 bases long and in frame from the first base. Broad study findings and their caveats: It was suggested by the authors that each seasonal influenza vaccination may recruit only a limited number of new T cells.

The sequence is built from TRBV23-1 and TRBJ2-7, with TRBD2 as a weak D call on 5 bases. TRBV23-1 is flagged as an ORF with uncertain function. The source material was PBMCs from blood, sampled roughly 12 days after vaccination. This receptor was identified in a man aged 50-60 years who received an inactivated influenza vaccine. Donor details come from another sample of the same person, matched by shared clones. The CDR3 sequence is CASNKIGVYEQYF. The nucleotide sequence reads TGCGCCAGCAATAAAATCGGGGTATACGAGCAGTACTTC.